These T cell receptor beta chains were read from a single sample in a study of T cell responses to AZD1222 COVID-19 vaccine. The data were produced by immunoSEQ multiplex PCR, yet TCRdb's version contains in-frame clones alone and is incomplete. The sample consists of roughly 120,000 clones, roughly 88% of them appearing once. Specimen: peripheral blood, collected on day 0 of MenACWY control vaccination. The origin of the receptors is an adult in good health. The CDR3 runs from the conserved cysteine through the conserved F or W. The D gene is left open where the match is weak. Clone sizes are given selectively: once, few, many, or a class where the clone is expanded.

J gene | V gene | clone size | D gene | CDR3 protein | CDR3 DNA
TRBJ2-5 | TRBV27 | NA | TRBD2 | CASSPATSEKRGTQYF | TGTGCCAGCAGCCCCGCGACTAGCGAAAAGCGGGGGACCCAGTACTTC
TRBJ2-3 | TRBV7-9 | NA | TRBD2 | CASSYGLAGATDTQYF | TGTGCCAGCAGCTACGGACTAGCGGGAGCTACAGATACGCAGTATTTT
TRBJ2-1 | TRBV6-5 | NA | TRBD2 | CASTLERETNEQFF | TGTGCCAGCACCTTAGAGCGGGAGACCAATGAGCAGTTCTTC
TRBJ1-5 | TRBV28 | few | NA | CASMRDTGNQPQHF | TGTGCCAGCATGAGGGACACAGGCAATCAGCCCCAGCATTTT
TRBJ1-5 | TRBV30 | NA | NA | CAWQQGNSNQPQHF | TGTGCCTGGCAACAGGGCAATAGCAATCAGCCCCAGCATTTT
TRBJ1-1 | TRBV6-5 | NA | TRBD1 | CASRGTGGWDTEAFF | TGTGCCAGCAGGGGGACAGGGGGCTGGGACACTGAAGCTTTCTTT
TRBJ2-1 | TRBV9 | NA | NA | CASSKGTSYNEQFF | TGTGCCAGCAGTAAGGGAACCTCCTACAATGAGCAGTTCTTC
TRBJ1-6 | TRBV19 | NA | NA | CASSIGSVISPLHF | TGTGCCAGTAGTATCGGATCAGTGATTTCACCCCTCCACTTT
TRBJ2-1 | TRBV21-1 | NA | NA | CASRQGGYNEQFF | TGTGCCAGCAGGCAGGGAGGATACAATGAGCAGTTCTTC
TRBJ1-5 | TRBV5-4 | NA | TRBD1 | CATVGTHLNRGQPQHF | TGTGCCACCGTTGGGACACACCTCAACAGGGGTCAGCCCCAGCATTTT
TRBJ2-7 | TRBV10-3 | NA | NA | CAISESDSPLPCEQYF | TGTGCCATCAGTGAGTCTGACAGTCCCTTGCCTTGCGAGCAGTACTTC
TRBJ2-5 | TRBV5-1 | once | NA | CASSREQETQYF | TGCGCCAGCAGCCGCGAGCAAGAGACCCAGTACTTC
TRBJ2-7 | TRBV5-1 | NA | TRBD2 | CASSLVSSGTYEQYF | TGCGCCAGCAGCTTGGTTTCTAGCGGGACCTACGAGCAGTACTTC
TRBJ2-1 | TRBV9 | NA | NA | CASSPRDEYNEQFF | TGTGCCAGCAGCCCCCGGGACGAGTACAATGAGCAGTTCTTC
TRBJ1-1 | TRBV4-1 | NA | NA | CASSQDSPGGRTEAFF | TGCGCCAGCAGCCAAGATTCTCCCGGGGGGCGAACTGAAGCTTTCTTT
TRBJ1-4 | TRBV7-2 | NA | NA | CASSRRATSGEKLFF | TGTGCCAGCAGCCGTAGGGCAACATCAGGTGAAAAACTGTTTTTT
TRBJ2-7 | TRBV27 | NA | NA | CASTSDRGSAYEQYF | TGTGCCAGCACCTCGGACAGAGGGTCGGCCTACGAGCAGTACTTC
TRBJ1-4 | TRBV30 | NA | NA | CAWRLGLGEKLFF | TGTGCCTGGCGATTGGGGCTGGGTGAAAAACTGTTTTTT
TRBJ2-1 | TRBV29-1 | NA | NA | CSVEDHLDNEQFF | TGCAGCGTTGAAGATCACCTCGACAATGAGCAGTTCTTC
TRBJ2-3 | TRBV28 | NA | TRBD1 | CASSLRWDRDTDTQYF | TGTGCCAGCAGTTTACGGTGGGACAGGGACACAGATACGCAGTATTTT
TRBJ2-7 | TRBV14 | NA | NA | CASSQWGRAYEQYF | TGTGCCAGCAGCCAATGGGGCAGGGCCTACGAGCAGTACTTC
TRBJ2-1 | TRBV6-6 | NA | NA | CASSSIAVINYNEQFF | TGTGCCAGCAGCTCAATAGCAGTGATAAACTACAATGAGCAGTTCTTC
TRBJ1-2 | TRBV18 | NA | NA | CASSPLPRVEDGYTF | TGTGCCAGCTCACCACTTCCCAGGGTAGAAGATGGCTACACCTTC
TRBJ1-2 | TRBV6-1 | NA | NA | CASSEGPANYGYTF | TGTGCCAGCAGTGAAGGTCCAGCTAACTATGGCTACACCTTC
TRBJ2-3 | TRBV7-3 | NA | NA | CASSKLGYDTQYF | TGTGCCAGCAGCAAATTGGGATACGATACGCAGTATTTT
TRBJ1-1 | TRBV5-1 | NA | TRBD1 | CASSSQGAEAFF | TGCGCCAGCAGCTCCCAGGGGGCTGAAGCTTTCTTT
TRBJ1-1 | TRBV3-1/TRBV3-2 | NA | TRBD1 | CASRTGSSTFF | TGTGCCAGCAGGACAGGGTCGAGTACTTTCTTT
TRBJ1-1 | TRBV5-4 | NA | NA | CASSPIDSDTEAFF | TGTGCCAGCAGCCCGATCGACAGTGACACTGAAGCTTTCTTT
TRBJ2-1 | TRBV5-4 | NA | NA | CASSIGTASSYNEQFF | TGTGCCAGCAGCATCGGGACGGCCAGCTCCTACAATGAGCAGTTCTTC
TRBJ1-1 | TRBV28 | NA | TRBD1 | CASSLPTGGSFGAFF | TGTGCCAGCAGTTTGCCGACAGGGGGGAGCTTTGGAGCTTTCTTT
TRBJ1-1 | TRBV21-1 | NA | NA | CASVRGRVNTEAFF | TGTGCCAGCGTTCGGGGCAGGGTGAACACTGAAGCTTTCTTT
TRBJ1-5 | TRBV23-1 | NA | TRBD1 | CASSQSPGGGNQPQHF | TGCGCCAGCAGTCAATCCCCAGGGGGAGGCAATCAGCCCCAGCATTTT
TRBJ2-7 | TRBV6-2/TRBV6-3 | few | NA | CASSPAGLEQYF | TGTGCCAGCAGCCCCGCCGGGCTCGAGCAGTACTTC
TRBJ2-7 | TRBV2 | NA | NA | CASSDRWGGYEQYF | TGTGCCAGCAGTGATCGGTGGGGAGGCTACGAGCAGTACTTC